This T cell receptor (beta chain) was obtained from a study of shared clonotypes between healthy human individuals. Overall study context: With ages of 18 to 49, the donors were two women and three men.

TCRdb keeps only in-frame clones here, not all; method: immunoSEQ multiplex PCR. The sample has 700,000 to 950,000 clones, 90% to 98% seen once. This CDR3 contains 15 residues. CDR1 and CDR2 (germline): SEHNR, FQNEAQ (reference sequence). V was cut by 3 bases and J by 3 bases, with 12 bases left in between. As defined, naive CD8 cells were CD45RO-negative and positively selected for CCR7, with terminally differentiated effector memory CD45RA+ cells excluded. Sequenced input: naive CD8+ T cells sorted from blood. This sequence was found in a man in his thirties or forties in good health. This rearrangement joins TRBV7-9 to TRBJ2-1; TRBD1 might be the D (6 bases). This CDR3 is CASSFWDMSYNEQFF. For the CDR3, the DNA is TGTGCCAGCAGCTTCTGGGACATGAGCTACAATGAGCAGTTCTTC.